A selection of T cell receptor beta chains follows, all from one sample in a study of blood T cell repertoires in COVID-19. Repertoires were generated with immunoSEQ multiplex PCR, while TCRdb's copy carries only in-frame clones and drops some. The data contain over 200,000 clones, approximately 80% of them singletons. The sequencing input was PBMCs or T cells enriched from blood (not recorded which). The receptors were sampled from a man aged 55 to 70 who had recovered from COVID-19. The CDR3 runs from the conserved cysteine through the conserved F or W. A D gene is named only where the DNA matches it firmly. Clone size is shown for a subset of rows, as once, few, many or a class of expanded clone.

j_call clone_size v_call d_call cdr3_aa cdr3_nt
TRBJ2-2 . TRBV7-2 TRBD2 CASSQLGLAGNTGELFF TGTGCCAGCAGCCAACTAGGACTAGCGGGAAACACCGGGGAGCTGTTTTTT
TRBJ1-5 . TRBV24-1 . CATSDPGDNQPQHF TGTGCCACCAGTGATCCAGGGGATAATCAGCCCCAGCATTTT
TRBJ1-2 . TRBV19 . CASSVLLLGLNYGYTF TGTGCCAGTAGTGTTCTTTTGTTGGGCCTGAACTATGGCTACACCTTC
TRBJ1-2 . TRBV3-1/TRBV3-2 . CASSYRANYGYTF TGTGCCAGCAGCTACAGAGCTAACTATGGCTACACCTTC
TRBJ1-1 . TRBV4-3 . CASSQVQGPTEAFF TGCGCCAGCAGCCAAGTTCAGGGGCCGACTGAAGCTTTCTTT
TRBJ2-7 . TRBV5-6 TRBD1 CASSPGTGRSYEQYF TGTGCCAGCAGTCCCGGGACAGGGAGATCCTACGAGCAGTACTTC
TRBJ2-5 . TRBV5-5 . CASSLQGRETQYF TGTGCCAGCAGCTTGCAGGGGCGAGAGACCCAGTACTTC
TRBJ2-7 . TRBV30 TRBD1 CAWSVSRTGDSYEQYF TGTGCCTGGAGTGTCTCCCGGACAGGGGACTCCTACGAGCAGTACTTC
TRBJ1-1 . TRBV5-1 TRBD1 CASSFKQGGNTEAFF TGCGCCAGCAGCTTTAAACAGGGGGGGAACACTGAAGCTTTCTTT
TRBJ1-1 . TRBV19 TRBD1 CASRPVGQGGLNTEAFF TGTGCCAGTAGACCCGTGGGACAGGGAGGGTTGAACACTGAAGCTTTCTTT
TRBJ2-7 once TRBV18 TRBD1 CASSYRQGFYEQYF TGTGCCAGCTCCTACCGACAGGGCTTCTACGAGCAGTACTTC
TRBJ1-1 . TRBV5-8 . CASSRETLLPSEAFF TGTGCCAGCAGTAGAGAGACACTCTTACCTTCTGAAGCTTTCTTT